This T cell receptor (beta chain) derives from a study of T-cell reconstitution after alpha-beta-depleted transplantation in children. Study results and caveats: Approximately two months post-transplant, alpha-beta T cells reportedly originated from several hundred expanded graft clones. Some patients owed their high day-60 TCRbeta diversity to surviving recipient T cells and thymic progenitors. Newly made T cells mostly supplied T-cell counts and diversity one year after transplant.

Germline V lookup: CDR1 MDHEN, CDR2 SYDVKM. V lost 6 bases to trimming and J lost 4 bases; unmatched junction nucleotides: 9. The CDR3 is 15 residues long. Library preparation (for TCRbeta) was performed with unique molecular identifiers. TCRdb re-called the PCR reads with MiXCR, one entry per CDR3 protein. This sample has about 260,000 distinct CDR3 sequences, with roughly 8% found just once. This clonotype has a count of ten or more. The antigen is unknown. Sequences were derived from PBMCs, mostly from graft donor cells, sampled 180 days after TCRalphabeta/CD19-depleted stem cell transplant. The chain joins TRBV28 to TRBJ2-3, with 8 positions matching TRBD1. This receptor was identified in a male patient aged 10 to 17 who had a stem cell transplant for acute lymphoblastic leukemia, so the T cells may come from the graft donor. The chain's CDR3 is CASSPTGTGPDTQYF. The CDR3 region has the DNA TGTGCCAGCAGCCCTACCGGGACAGGACCAGATACGCAGTATTTT.